The entry that follows covers one T cell receptor beta chain sequence. What it binds is unknown. The germline gene is not matched at one end of the junction; a read error may be the cause. Exclusion covered patients with other autoimmune diseases or uncontrolled infections (as well as pregnancy or lactation). Investigators amplified TCR beta CDR3 regions from RNA transcripts. An initial RT-PCR round employing HTBI primers preceded a second-round multiplex PCR. One entry per CDR3 protein results from TCRdb running MiXCR on the multiplex PCR reads. Here the sample spans a few hundred thousand distinct CDR3 sequences, 15% being singletons. This CDR3 has 13 amino acids. Germline CDR1 is LGHDT and CDR2 is YNNKEL (reference sequence). This record comes from a study of Graves' ophthalmopathy and Graves' hyperthyroidism. Study-level results: Researchers report that a 13-signature model separated ophthalmopathy from stable hyperthyroidism, posting about 91% sensitivity and less than 82% specificity. Clonotypes were expanded in thyroid at above 0.001 frequency, and most also appeared in blood.

The specimen sequenced was peripheral blood. The chain links TRBV3-1 to TRBJ1-1; no definite D call. The clonotype was recovered from a woman in her late teens or twenties with stable Graves' hyperthyroidism. The CDR3 region has the DNA TGTGCCAGCAACCAAGTGCGTAGCACTGAAGCTTTCTTT. Its translation: CASNQVRSTEAFF.